The T cell receptor (beta chain) described here comes from a study of cytomegalovirus exposure and HLA in healthy donors. Losses at the gene ends were 1 base for V and 6 bases for J; bases not matched to a gene: 1. Germline CDR1 is SGHRS and CDR2 is YFSETQ. CDR3 length equals 15 residues. Primers: 60 Vbeta forward and 13 Jbeta reverse. The protocol was immunoSEQ multiplex PCR, while the TCRdb copy is restricted to in-frame clones and leaves out a portion. This table has tens of thousands of clones, roughly 81% appearing once. This TCR was recovered from a woman aged 25-40 years in good health and CMV-seronegative. This chain joins TRBV5-1 and TRBJ2-1; 13 nucleotides align to TRBD2. The specimen sequenced was PBMCs. The CDR3 sequence: CASSLTSGRGNEQFF. The CDR3 nucleotides are TGCGCCAGCAGCTTGACTAGCGGGAGGGGCAATGAGCAGTTCTTC.